A selection of T cell receptor beta chains follows, all from one sample in a study of T cell repertoires in cytomegalovirus infection. Via MiXCR, TCRdb re-called the reads, giving one row per CDR3 protein. The repertoire holds 90,000 to 110,000 distinct CDR3 sequences, with 25% to 30% as singletons. Antigens of these TCRs are unknown. The sample was CD8+ T cells from cultured PBMCs, taken from culture after CMV antigen stimulation. The receptor source for this set is a human donor in good health (CMV status not recorded). Some clones in this sample may be carry-over from other donors' samples. CDR3s include the opening cysteine and the closing phenylalanine or tryptophan. The D gene is left open where the match is weak. Clone size is stated in some rows and not others, as once, few, many or a class when expanded.

v_gene	d_gene	abundance	j_gene	CDR3nt	CDR3aa
TRBV2	-	-	TRBJ2-5	TGTGCCAGCAGTGAAGAACAGATCCAGGGTTACCAAGAGACCCAGTACTTC	CASSEEQIQGYQETQYF
TRBV7-2	-	many	TRBJ2-7	TGTGCCAGCAGCGCCCGGTTGACAGCCAACCCGGGCGACGAGCAGTACTTC	CASSARLTANPGDEQYF
TRBV4-1	-	-	TRBJ2-1	TGCGCCAGCAGCCAAGTCGGAGGGGACAATGAGCAGTTCTTC	CASSQVGGDNEQFF
TRBV19	-	many	TRBJ2-1	TGTGCCAGTAGTACCACTGGACAGTACAATGAGCAGTTCTTC	CASSTTGQYNEQFF
TRBV11-2	TRBD2	-	TRBJ2-7	TGTGCCAGCAGCTTAGTCGCGGGGGAGGAGTACTTC	CASSLVAGEEYF
TRBV7-6	-	once	TRBJ2-1	TGTACCAGCAGCTTAGTGTGGGGCTATGAGCAGTTCTTC	CTSSLVWGYEQFF
TRBV24-1	-	few	TRBJ1-3	TGTGCCACCAGTGATTTGCTGACCCCGATCGCGATTGGGGGAAACACCATATATTTT	CATSDLLTPIAIGGNTIYF
TRBV28	-	-	TRBJ2-7	TGTGCCAGCAGTTTAGGTTCAGGGGACTACGAGCAGTACTTC	CASSLGSGDYEQYF
TRBV19	-	once	TRBJ2-5	TGTGCCAGTAGGAGAAAGGGGGGCCCACGGGAGACCCAGTACTTC	CASRRKGGPRETQYF
TRBV2	TRBD2	few	TRBJ2-5	TGTGCCAACCGGACTAGCGGGACCCAAGAGACCCAGTACTTC	CANRTSGTQETQYF
TRBV19	TRBD1	-	TRBJ1-5	TGTGCCAGTAGTACAGTGACAGGGGATCAGCCCCAGCATTTT	CASSTVTGDQPQHF
TRBV9	TRBD1	-	TRBJ1-2	TGTGCCAGCAGCTCACACCCCGGGACAGGGCCCTTCTATGGCTACACCTTC	CASSSHPGTGPFYGYTF
TRBV4-2	-	-	TRBJ2-1	TGTGCCAGCAGCCAAGCGGGGACCATAAACAATGAGCAGTTCTTC	CASSQAGTINNEQFF
TRBV28	-	-	TRBJ1-1	TGTGCCAGCAGTCTTGGAGGATTTGAAGCTTTCTTT	CASSLGGFEAFF
TRBV9	TRBD2	-	TRBJ2-1	TGTGCCAGCAGCGCTCGACTAGCGGGGGCCCTCAATGAGCAGTTCTTC	CASSARLAGALNEQFF
TRBV5-6	-	-	TRBJ2-2	TGTGCCAGCAGCGTCGTTGGGGTGGCCGGGGAGCTGTTTTTT	CASSVVGVAGELFF
TRBV11-2	TRBD2	-	TRBJ2-1	TGTGCCAGCAGCTTACAGTGGCGGGGGTTGGGTGAGCAGTTCTTC	CASSLQWRGLGEQFF
TRBV2	TRBD1	few	TRBJ2-1	TGTGCCAGCAGTGTGCCCATGGGACAGATCTCCTACAATGAGCAGTTCTTC	CASSVPMGQISYNEQFF
TRBV7-9	-	many	TRBJ2-2	TGTGCCAGCAGCTTATGGCAGAGCACCGGGGAGCTGTTTTTT	CASSLWQSTGELFF
TRBV6-5	-	-	TRBJ2-7	TGTGCCAGCAGGGACCTTGGGGCCTACGAGCAGTACTTC	CASRDLGAYEQYF
TRBV19	-	few	TRBJ1-1	TGTGCCAGTAGTATTTCCGGACAGTCGGGTGAAGCTTTCTTT	CASSISGQSGEAFF
TRBV2	-	medium-sized	TRBJ2-7	TGTGCCAGCAGTGGGGCCGAGCAGTACTTC	CASSGAEQYF
TRBV12-3/TRBV12-4	-	-	TRBJ1-5	TGTGCCAGCAGTTTGGAGGGGACCCAGCCCCAGCATTTT	CASSLEGTQPQHF
TRBV7-6	-	many	TRBJ1-1	TGTGCCAGCAGCCCCCGACTGAACACTGAAGCTTTCTTT	CASSPRLNTEAFF